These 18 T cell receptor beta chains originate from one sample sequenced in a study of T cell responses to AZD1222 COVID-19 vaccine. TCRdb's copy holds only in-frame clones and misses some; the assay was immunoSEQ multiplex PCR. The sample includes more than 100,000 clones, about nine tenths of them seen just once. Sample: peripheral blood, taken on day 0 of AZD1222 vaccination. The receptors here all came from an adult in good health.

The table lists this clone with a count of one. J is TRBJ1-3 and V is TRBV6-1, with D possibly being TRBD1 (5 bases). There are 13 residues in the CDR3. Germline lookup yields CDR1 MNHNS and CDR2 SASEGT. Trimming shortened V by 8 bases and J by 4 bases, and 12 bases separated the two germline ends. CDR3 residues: CASRGAGGNTIYF. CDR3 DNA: TGTGCCAGCCGAGGGGCGGGGGGAAACACCATATATTTT.

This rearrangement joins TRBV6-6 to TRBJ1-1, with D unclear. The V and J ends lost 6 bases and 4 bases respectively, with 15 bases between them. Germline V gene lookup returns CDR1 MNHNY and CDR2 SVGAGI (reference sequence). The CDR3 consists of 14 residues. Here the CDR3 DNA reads TGTGCCAGCAGCCTCGGTTGGGCAGCCACTGAAGCTTTCTTT. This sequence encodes CASSLGWAATEAFF.

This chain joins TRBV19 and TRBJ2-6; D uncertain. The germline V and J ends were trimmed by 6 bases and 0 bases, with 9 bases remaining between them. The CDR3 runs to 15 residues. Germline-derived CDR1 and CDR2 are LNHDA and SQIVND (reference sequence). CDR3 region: CASSPPHSGANVLTF. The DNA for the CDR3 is TGTGCCAGTAGCCCCCCCCACTCTGGGGCCAACGTCCTGACTTTC.

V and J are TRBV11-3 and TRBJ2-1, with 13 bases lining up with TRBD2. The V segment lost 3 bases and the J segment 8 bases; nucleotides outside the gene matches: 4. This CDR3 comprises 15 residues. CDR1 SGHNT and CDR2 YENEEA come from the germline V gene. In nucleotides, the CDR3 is TGTGCCAGCAGCTTTAGACTAGCGGGGGGTCATGAGCAGTTCTTC. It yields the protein CASSFRLAGGHEQFF.

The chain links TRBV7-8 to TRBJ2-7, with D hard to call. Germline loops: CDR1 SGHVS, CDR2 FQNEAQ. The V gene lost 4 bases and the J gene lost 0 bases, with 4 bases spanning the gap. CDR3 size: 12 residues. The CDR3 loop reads CASSSSSYEQYF. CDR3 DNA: TGTGCCAGCAGCTCTAGCTCCTACGAGCAGTACTTC.

CDR3 bases: TGTGCCAGCAGTCACGGGACAGGGGGGGACAATGAGCAGTTCTTC. This codes for CASSHGTGGDNEQFF. V gene TRBV6-5 combines with J gene TRBJ2-1, with 11 bases fitting TRBD1. The ends lost 5 bases at V and 5 bases at J; junction bases unmatched: 5. This CDR3 has 15 amino acids. Germline CDR1 reads MNHEY; CDR2 reads SVGAGI.

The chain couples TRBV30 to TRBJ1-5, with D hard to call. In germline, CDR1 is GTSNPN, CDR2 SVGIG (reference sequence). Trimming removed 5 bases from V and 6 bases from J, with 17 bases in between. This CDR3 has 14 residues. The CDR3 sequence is CAWGLGEVGQPQHF. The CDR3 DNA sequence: TGTGCCTGGGGGCTCGGGGAGGTGGGTCAGCCCCAGCATTTT. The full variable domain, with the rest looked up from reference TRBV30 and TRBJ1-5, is SQTIHQWPATLVQPVGSPLSLECTVEGTSNPNLYWYRQAAGRGLQLLFYSVGIGQISSEVPQNLSASRPQDRQFILSSKKLLLSDSGFYLCAWGLGEVGQPQHFGDGTRLSIL.

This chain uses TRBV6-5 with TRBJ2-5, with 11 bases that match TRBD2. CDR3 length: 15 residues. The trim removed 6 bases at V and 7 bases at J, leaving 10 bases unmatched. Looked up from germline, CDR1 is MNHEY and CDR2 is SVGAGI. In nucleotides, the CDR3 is TGTGCCAGCAGAGGACTAGCGGGTCAACTTCTGACCCAGTACTTC. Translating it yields CASRGLAGQLLTQYF.

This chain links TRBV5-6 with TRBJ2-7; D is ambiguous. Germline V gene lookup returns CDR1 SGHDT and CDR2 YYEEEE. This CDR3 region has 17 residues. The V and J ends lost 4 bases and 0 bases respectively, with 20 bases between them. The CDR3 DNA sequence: TGTGCCAGCAGCCCAAAAGGCGCGTTTTCAAGCTCCTACGAGCAGTACTTC. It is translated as CASSPKGAFSSSYEQYF. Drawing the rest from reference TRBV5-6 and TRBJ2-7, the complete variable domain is DAGVTQSPTHLIKTRGQQVTLRCSPKSGHDTVSWYQQALGQGPQFIFQYYEEEERQRGNFPDRFSGHQFPNYSSELNVNALLLGDSALYLCASSPKGAFSSSYEQYFGPGTRLTVT.

This CDR3 reads CASRAAGGTGGAEAFF. DNA of the CDR3: TGTGCCAGCAGGGCCGCGGGAGGGACAGGGGGTGCCGAAGCTTTCTTT. The V and J genes are TRBV6-4 and TRBJ1-1; 11 bases agree with TRBD1. CDR3 length: 16 residues. Trimming at V came to 6 bases and at J to 8 bases, leaving 14 bases not matched to a gene. Germline V lookup: CDR1 MRHNA, CDR2 SNTAGT.

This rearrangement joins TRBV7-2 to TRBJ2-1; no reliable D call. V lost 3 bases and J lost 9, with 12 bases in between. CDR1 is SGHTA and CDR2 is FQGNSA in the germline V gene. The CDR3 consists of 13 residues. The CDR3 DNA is TGTGCCAGCAGCTTCCCCTCTAGTTTTGAGCAGTTCTTC. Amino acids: CASSFPSSFEQFF.

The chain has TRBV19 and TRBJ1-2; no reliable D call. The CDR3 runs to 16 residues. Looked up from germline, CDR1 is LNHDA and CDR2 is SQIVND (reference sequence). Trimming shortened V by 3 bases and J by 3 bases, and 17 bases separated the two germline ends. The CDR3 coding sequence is TGTGCCAGTAGTATTACCGCAGCGGTTGCCCACTATGGCTACACCTTC. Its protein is CASSITAAVAHYGYTF.

The CDR3: CASSSGAGGGEQYF. CDR3 nucleotide sequence: TGTGCCAGCAGCTCCGGGGCAGGGGGCGGCGAGCAGTACTTC. This rearrangement joins TRBV2 to TRBJ2-7; 8 bases are a match to TRBD1. With 6 bases clipped from V and 6 bases from J, the junction kept 10 bases outside the gene matches. Germline CDR1 and CDR2: SNHLY and FYNNEI. The CDR3 has 14 residues. Variable domain in full (rest from reference TRBV2 and TRBJ2-7): EPEVTQTPSHQVTQMGQEVILRCVPISNHLYFYWYRQILGQKVEFLVSFYNNEISEKSEIFDDQFSVERPDGSNFTLKIRSTKLEDSAMYFCASSSGAGGGEQYFGPGTRLTVT.

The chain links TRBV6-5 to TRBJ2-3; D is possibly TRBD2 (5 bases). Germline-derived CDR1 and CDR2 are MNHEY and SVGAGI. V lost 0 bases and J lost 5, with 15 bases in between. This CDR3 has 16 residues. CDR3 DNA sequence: TGTGCCAGCAGTTACTCACCCCTTCCCGAGGGAGATACGCAGTATTTT. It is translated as CASSYSPLPEGDTQYF.

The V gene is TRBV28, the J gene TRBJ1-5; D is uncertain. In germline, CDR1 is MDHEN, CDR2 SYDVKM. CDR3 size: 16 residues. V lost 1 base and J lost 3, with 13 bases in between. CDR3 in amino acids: CASSLSALRVNQPQHF. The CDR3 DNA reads TGTGCCAGCAGTTTATCAGCCTTAAGGGTCAATCAGCCCCAGCATTTT.

DNA for the CDR3: TGTGCCAGCAGCTCCCTTTCCTCAAACCCCTACGAGCAGTACTTC. Translation: CASSSLSSNPYEQYF. V gene TRBV11-2 combines with J gene TRBJ2-7; D not resolved. The CDR3 sequence is 15 residues long. V was clipped by 4 bases and J by 2 bases, with 15 bases between them. CDR1 and CDR2 (germline): SGHAT, FQNNGV.

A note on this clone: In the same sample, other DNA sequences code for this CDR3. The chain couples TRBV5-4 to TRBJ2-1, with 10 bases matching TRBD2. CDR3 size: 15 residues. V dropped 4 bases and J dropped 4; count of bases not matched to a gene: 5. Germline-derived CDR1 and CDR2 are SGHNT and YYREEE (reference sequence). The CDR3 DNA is TGTGCCAGCAGCCGCCCTAGCGGGGGTTACAATGAGCAGTTCTTC. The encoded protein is CASSRPSGGYNEQFF.

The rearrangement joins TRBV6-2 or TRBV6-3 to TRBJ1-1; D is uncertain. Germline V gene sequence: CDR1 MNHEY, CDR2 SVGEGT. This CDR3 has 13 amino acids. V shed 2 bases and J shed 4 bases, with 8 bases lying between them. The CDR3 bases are TGTGCCAGCAGTTACCGGGAGTCCACTGAAGCTTTCTTT. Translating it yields CASSYRESTEAFF.